The 7 T cell receptor beta chains in this list originate from one sample, sequenced in a study of blood T cell repertoires in COVID-19. Measured with immunoSEQ multiplex PCR; TCRdb has only the in-frame clones, and not every one. Of about 100,000 clones in the sample, roughly 84% were seen once. The sample taken for sequencing was peripheral blood. These receptors all stem from a man aged 65 to 79 with active or convalescent COVID-19.

The chain recombines TRBV5-1 with TRBJ2-2; 7 positions match TRBD2. The CDR3 contains 16 residues. Germline values: CDR1 SGHRS, CDR2 YFSETQ. V trimming: 4 bases; J trimming: 0 bases; junction bases outside the gene matches: 6. The CDR3 region is CASSHLAGANTGELFF. DNA for the CDR3: TGCGCCAGCAGCCATTTGGCGGGGGCGAACACCGGGGAGCTGTTTTTT.

CDR3 sequence (DNA): TGCAGCGCACGGACAGGGAACACCGGGGAGCTGTTTTTT. It codes for CSARTGNTGELFF. V usage is TRBV29-1 and J usage is TRBJ2-2, with 7 bases that match TRBD1. Germline values: CDR1 SQVTM, CDR2 ANQGSEA. This CDR3 is 13 amino acids long. V shed 7 bases, J shed 1 base, and the junction held 3 bases outside the gene matches.

The chain combines TRBV10-3 with TRBJ2-6, with 7 bases fitting TRBD2. This CDR3 is 16 amino acids long. J gave up 2 bases and V 0 bases, and 1 base lay outside the gene matches. Germline assignment: CDR1 ENHRY and CDR2 SYGVKD. The chain's CDR3 is CAISESSGTGANVLTF. Here the CDR3 DNA reads TGTGCCATCAGTGAGTCCAGCGGGACTGGGGCCAACGTCCTGACTTTC.

This clone was seen only a few times. The V gene is TRBV5-4, the J gene TRBJ1-2; 11 nucleotides align to TRBD1. The CDR3 totals 14 residues. Germline values: CDR1 SGHNT, CDR2 YYREEE (reference sequence). V lost 3 bases, J lost 8 bases, and 6 bases stayed unmatched. The CDR3 region has the DNA TGTGCCAGCAGCTCGGACAGGGGGCTAGGGGGCTACACCTTC. Amino acids: CASSSDRGLGGYTF.

A single count supports this clone. V gene TRBV28 combines with J gene TRBJ2-3, with D possibly TRBD1 on 5 matching bases. Germline V gives CDR1 MDHEN, CDR2 SYDVKM. The CDR3 covers 13 residues. V lost 5 bases to trimming and J lost 3 bases, with 9 bases between them. The CDR3 sequence is CASSRTSTDTQYF. The CDR3 region has the DNA TGTGCCAGCAGTCGGACATCGACAGATACGCAGTATTTT.

A single count supports this clone. V usage is TRBV28 and J usage is TRBJ1-5, with D possibly matching TRBD1 (5 bases). Per germline, CDR1 MDHEN and CDR2 SYDVKM. Trimming shortened V by 3 bases and J by 4 bases, and 13 bases separated the two germline ends. The CDR3 extends over 15 amino acids. Here the CDR3 DNA reads TGTGCCAGCAGTTTTTACGCGGGGGGGAATCAGCCCCAGCATTTT. It encodes CASSFYAGGNQPQHF.

The rearrangement joins TRBV30 to TRBJ1-2, with 9 bases matching TRBD1. The germline V gene has CDR1 GTSNPN and CDR2 SVGIG (reference sequence). Trimming at V came to 3 bases and at J to 8 bases, leaving 10 bases not matched to a gene. The CDR3 is 14 amino acids. This chain's CDR3 is CAWREPGQGRGYTF. DNA for the CDR3: TGTGCCTGGAGAGAGCCGGGACAGGGACGCGGCTACACCTTC. The full variable domain, its missing parts supplied by reference TRBV30 and TRBJ1-2, is SQTIHQWPATLVQPVGSPLSLECTVEGTSNPNLYWYRQAAGRGLQLLFYSVGIGQISSEVPQNLSASRPQDRQFILSSKKLLLSDSGFYLCAWREPGQGRGYTFGSGTRLTVV.